The 18 T cell receptor beta chains below come from one sample, sequenced in a study of shared clonotypes between healthy human individuals. This table comes from immunoSEQ multiplex PCR, and its TCRdb copy is limited to in-frame clones, with some not included. This sample has approximately 2.3 million clones, with more than 80% found just once. The specimen was naive CD4+ T cells from PBMCs. The subset was: CD45RA+ positively selected. The receptors shown here come from a man younger than 35 in good health. Some clones in this sample may be carry-over from other donors' samples.

The table lists this clone with a count of one. V is TRBV30 and J is TRBJ2-4; no definite D call. The V gene's germline CDR1 is GTSNPN and CDR2 SVGIG (reference sequence). This CDR3 comprises 12 residues. The V gene lost 5 bases and the J gene lost 6 bases, with 11 bases spanning the gap. The DNA for the CDR3 is TGTGCCTGGGCATCAGGCTTAAACATTCAGTACTTC. Amino acid sequence: CAWASGLNIQYF. Full variable domain (remainder filled in from reference TRBV30 and TRBJ2-4): SQTIHQWPATLVQPVGSPLSLECTVEGTSNPNLYWYRQAAGRGLQLLFYSVGIGQISSEVPQNLSASRPQDRQFILSSKKLLLSDSGFYLCAWASGLNIQYFGAGTRLSVL.

Turning to this clone: The identical CDR3 is also encoded by other nucleotide sequences in the sample. The rearrangement links TRBV30 to TRBJ2-2; 11 bases map to TRBD2. Germline-derived CDR1 and CDR2 are GTSNPN and SVGIG (reference sequence). This CDR3 comprises 15 residues. Losses at the gene ends were 0 bases for V and 4 bases for J; bases not matched to a gene: 1. Written as DNA, the CDR3 is TGTGCCTGGAGTGTAGGACTAGCGGGCACCGGGGAGCTGTTTTTT. Translation: CAWSVGLAGTGELFF. Full variable domain (remainder filled in from reference TRBV30 and TRBJ2-2): SQTIHQWPATLVQPVGSPLSLECTVEGTSNPNLYWYRQAAGRGLQLLFYSVGIGQISSEVPQNLSASRPQDRQFILSSKKLLLSDSGFYLCAWSVGLAGTGELFFGEGSRLTVL.

The rearrangement joins TRBV19 to TRBJ2-7; TRBD1 matches 8 bases. There are 17 residues in the CDR3. Per germline, CDR1 LNHDA and CDR2 SQIVND (reference sequence). The ends lost 5 bases at V and 2 bases at J; junction bases unmatched: 14. CDR3 sequence reads: CASSPRLDRGITYEQYF. In DNA form, the CDR3 reads TGTGCCAGTAGTCCCCGTCTCGACAGGGGAATTACCTACGAGCAGTACTTC.

The rearrangement joins TRBV15 to TRBJ2-5; D is uncertain. V lost 0 bases to trimming and J lost 5 bases, with 7 bases between them. The CDR3 covers 13 residues. CDR1 and CDR2 (germline): LNHNV, YYDKDF (reference sequence). The CDR3 sequence is CATSRDTTETQYF. DNA for the CDR3: TGTGCCACCAGCAGAGACACGACGGAGACCCAGTACTTC.

This chain links TRBV7-2 with TRBJ1-5; 7 nucleotides agree with TRBD1. The J segment lost 0 bases and the V segment lost 4 bases, leaving 9 bases of the junction unmatched. Germline-derived CDR1 and CDR2 are SGHTA and FQGNSA. The CDR3 extends over 17 amino acids. The CDR3 region has the DNA TGTGCCAGCAGCTCCTACAGGGGAGAGTATAGCAATCAGCCCCAGCATTTT. It specifies CASSSYRGEYSNQPQHF.

This chain links TRBV5-1 with TRBJ2-3; D possibly uses TRBD1 or TRBD2 (5 bases each). Germline V CDR1 and CDR2: SGHRS, YFSETQ. There are 16 residues in the CDR3. The germline V and J ends were trimmed by 2 bases and 0 bases, with 13 bases remaining between them. The CDR3 sequence: CASSFARGTSTDTQYF. CDR3 DNA: TGCGCCAGCAGCTTCGCGAGGGGAACTAGCACAGATACGCAGTATTTT.

This clone has a single count. V usage is TRBV5-4 and J usage is TRBJ2-3; 16 nucleotides agree with TRBD2. The V segment lost 4 bases and the J segment 5 bases; nucleotides outside the gene matches: 7. CDR1 is SGHNT, CDR2 YYREEE, per germline (reference sequence). There are 17 residues in the CDR3. The CDR3 spells CASSTGLAGGLGDTQYF. CDR3 in DNA: TGTGCCAGCAGCACGGGACTAGCGGGAGGGTTAGGAGATACGCAGTATTTT.

This chain connects TRBV28 to TRBJ2-2, with a weak D call TRBD2 (7 bases). This CDR3 has 17 residues. Trimming stripped 6 bases from V and 4 bases from J, with 21 bases between. The V gene's germline CDR1 is MDHEN and CDR2 SYDVKM. CDR3 nucleotide sequence: TGTGCCAGCAGCACGAGCTGGTACAGGGAGGGCACCGGGGAGCTGTTTTTT. It translates to CASSTSWYREGTGELFF.

The CDR3 nucleotides are TGCGCCAGCAGCCAGTTGGGGATCTCCTACAATGAGCAGTTCTTC. It codes for CASSQLGISYNEQFF. This chain joins TRBV4-1 and TRBJ2-1, with unresolved D. CDR3 size: 15 residues. The V end was cut by 3 bases, the J end by 0 bases, with 9 bases between. CDR1 MGHRA and CDR2 YSYEKL come from the germline V gene.

This clone was counted a single time. The V call is TRBV6-1, the J call TRBJ2-7; D gene unclear. Trimming pared 1 base from V and 5 bases from J, leaving 9 bases between. The CDR3 has 13 amino acids. The germline CDR1 and CDR2 sequences are MNHNS and SASEGT. CDR3 loop: CASSEVRSHEQYF. In nucleotides, the CDR3 is TGTGCCAGCAGTGAAGTCAGGAGCCACGAGCAGTACTTC.

The DNA of the CDR3 is TGTGCCAGCAGCGCAAGGGACAGGGACTATTTCAATACGCAGTATTTT. It yields the protein CASSARDRDYFNTQYF. The chain combines TRBV9 with TRBJ2-3; the match to TRBD1 covers 9 bases. Germline V lookup: CDR1 SGDLS, CDR2 YYNGEE. This CDR3 is 16 amino acids long. J lost 7 bases, V lost 3 bases, and 12 bases had no gene match.

The chain couples TRBV2 to TRBJ2-7; D may correspond to TRBD1 or TRBD2 (5 bases each). CDR3 size: 14 residues. Germline lookup yields CDR1 SNHLY and CDR2 FYNNEI. The germline V and J ends were trimmed by 5 bases and 4 bases, with 15 bases remaining between them. Written as DNA, the CDR3 is TGTGCCAGCAGTTTAGGGCGAGGGGAATACGAGCAGTACTTC. Its protein is CASSLGRGEYEQYF.

A word on this clone: Other DNA sequences within the sample encode an identical CDR3. V gene TRBV9 combines with J gene TRBJ2-1; maybe TRBD1 (5 bases). Germline CDR1 SGDLS, CDR2 YYNGEE. The CDR3 runs to 15 residues. V was trimmed by 0 bases and J by 4 bases, leaving 11 bases between them. The CDR3 DNA sequence: TGTGCCAGCAGCGTAGAGGGTGGGGCTTACAATGAGCAGTTCTTC. Residues: CASSVEGGAYNEQFF.

The chain employs TRBV10-1 and TRBJ2-7; 8 bases align to TRBD2. The CDR3 runs to 14 residues. Germline loops: CDR1 WNHNN, CDR2 SYGVQD (reference sequence). V lost 4 bases, J lost 2 bases, and 4 bases stayed unmatched. DNA for the CDR3: TGCGCCAGCAGTGTGTCCGGGAGGGCCTACGAGCAGTACTTC. This encodes CASSVSGRAYEQYF.

For the CDR3, the DNA is TGTGCCAGCATAGCGGGAGCCCTGAACACCGGGGAGCTGTTTTTT. This codes for CASIAGALNTGELFF. The genes are TRBV6-1 and TRBJ2-2; 9 nucleotides match TRBD2. The CDR3 has 15 residues. CDR1 is MNHNS and CDR2 is SASEGT in the germline V gene. V trimming: 7 bases; J trimming: 1 base; junction bases outside the gene matches: 4.

This chain connects TRBV5-4 to TRBJ2-7, with D tentatively TRBD2 (6 bases). This CDR3 is built from 15 residues. CDR1 SGHNT and CDR2 YYREEE come from the germline V gene (reference sequence). V lost 3 bases, J lost 2 bases, and 15 bases lay in between. In DNA, the CDR3 is TGTGCCAGCAGCTCCCCGGGGGAGCCACCCTACGAGCAGTACTTC. Amino acid sequence: CASSSPGEPPYEQYF.

The V and J genes are TRBV28 and TRBJ2-5; D perhaps matches TRBD2 (6 bases). The ends were cut back, 4 bases at V and 4 bases at J, with 13 bases in the middle. CDR1 and CDR2 (germline): MDHEN, SYDVKM. CDR3 length: 14 amino acids. The CDR3 DNA is TGTGCCAGCAGTTCCGGGGGAAGACTAGAGACCCAGTACTTC. Translated: CASSSGGRLETQYF.

In its sample, this clone was seen once. The chain recombines TRBV29-1 with TRBJ2-3; TRBD1 or TRBD2 may be the D gene (5 bases each). The V gene's germline CDR1 is SQVTM and CDR2 ANQGSEA. The CDR3 totals 13 residues. Trimming cost V 7 bases and J 7 bases, with 18 bases left between them. The CDR3 protein is CSGGTPLTNTQYF. As DNA, the CDR3 is TGCAGCGGGGGGACCCCCCTCACGAATACGCAGTATTTT.